This TCR beta chain was captured by sequencing in a study of technical replicates of blood from a handful of donors. TCRdb's copy holds only in-frame clones and misses some; the assay was immunoSEQ multiplex PCR. The sample has approximately 92,000 clones, approximately 95% seen once. The germline V gene has CDR1 SGHRS and CDR2 YFSETQ. This CDR3 is built from 15 residues. Source material: T cells isolated from PBMCs. V gene TRBV5-1 combines with J gene TRBJ2-5; 15 bases fit TRBD2. Judging by the DNA end, TRBJ2-7 fits better; the J call may be wrong. The receptor's source is a human donor in good health. The CDR3 nucleotides are TGCGCCAGCAGCCCGGGACTAGCGGGAGGAGGCGAGCAGTACTTC. This codes for CASSPGLAGGGEQYF.